The 19 T cell receptor beta chains below all came from one sample that was sequenced in a study of blood T cell repertoires in COVID-19. Data came from immunoSEQ multiplex PCR; TCRdb stores just in-frame clones and leaves some out. The sample lists more than 110,000 clones; approximately 83% were seen once. Sequencing was carried out using peripheral blood. The receptors stem from an older woman with acute or convalescent COVID-19.

The rearrangement joins TRBV27 to TRBJ1-2, with D unclear. CDR3 length: 13 amino acids. CDR1 MNHEY and CDR2 SMNVEV come from the germline V gene (reference sequence). Trimming took 5 bases from V and 10 from J, leaving 17 bases between them. The CDR3 reads CASSLEGHSPYTF. In DNA, the CDR3 is TGTGCCAGCAGTCTCGAGGGCCATTCCCCCTACACCTTC.

The chain couples TRBV28 to TRBJ1-2; no firm D call. CDR1 and CDR2 from the germline V gene are MDHEN and SYDVKM. Trimming removed 8 bases from V and 4 bases from J, with 11 bases in between. The CDR3 loop spans 12 amino acids. The CDR3 sequence: CASSPGPYGYTF. CDR3 DNA: TGTGCCAGCTCTCCAGGCCCCTATGGCTACACCTTC.

The genes are TRBV21-1 and TRBJ2-5; the table gives TRBD2 as D, unverified against the DNA. TRBV21-1 is a listed pseudogene. This CDR3 has 16 amino acids. The CDR3 region is CASSKLGAGPQETQYF. CDR3 DNA: TGTGCCAGCAGCAAATTGGGCGCGGGACCTCAAGAGACCCAGTACTTC.

The rearrangement uses TRBV11-2 and TRBJ1-4, with 7 bases lining up with TRBD1. J gave up 12 bases and V 1 base, and 11 bases lay outside the gene matches. Germline values: CDR1 SGHAT, CDR2 FQNNGV. The CDR3 runs 15 residues. CDR3 coding DNA: TGTGCCAGCAGCTTAGCCCTAATGACAGGGTCTGAACTGTTTTTT. Its translation: CASSLALMTGSELFF.

V and J are TRBV2 and TRBJ1-2, with unresolved D. Germline CDR1 is SNHLY and CDR2 is FYNNEI. V lost 4 bases, J lost 8 bases, and 20 bases lay in between. The CDR3 length is 15 residues. In DNA, the CDR3 is TGTGCCAGCAGTGTGGGATTAGCGGCGAGCAGAGGCTACACCTTC. Translating it yields CASSVGLAASRGYTF.

The chain links TRBV29-1 to TRBJ2-1; 9 bases are a match to TRBD1. Looked up from germline, CDR1 is SQVTM and CDR2 is ANQGSEA. The V and J ends lost 4 bases and 7 bases, in that order; junction bases with no gene match: 8. The CDR3 covers 14 residues. The CDR3 DNA reads TGCAGCGTTGGAAACAGGGGGCAACTAAATGAGCAGTTCTTC. It is translated as CSVGNRGQLNEQFF.

The chain recombines TRBV19 with TRBJ1-2; unclear D gene. Germline loops: CDR1 LNHDA, CDR2 SQIVND (reference sequence). The CDR3 has 14 residues. The V gene lost 9 bases and the J gene lost 3 bases, with 17 bases spanning the gap. CDR3 nucleotides: TGTGCCAGCTCGGGCCGGGTCGGGGACTATGGCTACACCTTC. This gives the protein CASSGRVGDYGYTF.

CDR3 sequence reads: CSVERDRGNYEQYF. As DNA, the CDR3 is TGCAGCGTTGAGAGGGACAGGGGGAACTACGAGCAGTACTTC. The chain joins TRBV29-1 to TRBJ2-7; TRBD1 aligns across 11 bases. Germline CDR1 and CDR2: SQVTM and ANQGSEA. This CDR3 comprises 14 residues. Trimming cost V 3 bases and J 3 bases; bases outside gene matches: 4.

V gene TRBV3-1 (or the pseudogene TRBV3-2) combines with J gene TRBJ2-3; 7 positions agree with TRBD2. The V and J ends lost 5 bases and 1 base, in that order; junction bases with no gene match: 9. Germline V gene data show CDR1 as LGHDT and CDR2 as YNNKEL (reference sequence). The CDR3 is 16 residues long. CDR3 bases: TGTGCCAGCAGCGGGGGGGAGCGGCCGGGCACAGATACGCAGTATTTT. Translated: CASSGGERPGTDTQYF.

J is TRBJ2-5 and V is TRBV10-2; 12 positions agree with TRBD2. The CDR3 consists of 19 residues. Germline V gene data show CDR1 as WSHSY and CDR2 as SAAADI. Trimming at V came to 0 bases and at J to 4 bases, leaving 12 bases not matched to a gene. The CDR3 region has the DNA TGCGCCAGCAGTGAGTCAATTCTAGCGGGAGGGCAAAATTTAGAGACCCAGTACTTC. Its protein product is CASSESILAGGQNLETQYF.

The chain is built from TRBV11-2 and TRBJ2-4; D is perhaps TRBD1 (6 bases). In germline, CDR1 is SGHAT, CDR2 FQNNGV. V lost 5 bases to trimming and J lost 1 base, with 21 bases between them. This CDR3 region has 18 residues. This chain's CDR3 is CASSRTSRGGEAKNIQYF. DNA of the CDR3: TGTGCCAGCAGCAGAACGTCGCGAGGGGGAGAGGCCAAAAACATTCAGTACTTC. Based on the CDR3 plus reference TRBV11-2 and TRBJ2-4, the full variable domain is EAGVAQSPRYKIIEKRQSVAFWCNPISGHATLYWYQQILGQGPKLLIQFQNNGVVDDSQLPKDRFSAERLKGVDSTLKIQPAKLEDSAVYLCASSRTSRGGEAKNIQYFGAGTRLSVL.

The gene calls are TRBV2 and TRBJ1-1; D is unclear. The CDR3 sequence is 13 residues long. Germline V lookup: CDR1 SNHLY, CDR2 FYNNEI. With 7 bases removed from V and 0 bases from J, the gap between germline ends came to 9 bases. The CDR3 region is CASNGEVNTEAFF. The CDR3 bases are TGTGCCAGCAATGGGGAGGTGAACACTGAAGCTTTCTTT.

CDR3 DNA sequence: TGTGCCAGCAGTTTCCCAGGGAATCAGCCCCAGCATTTT. It is translated as CASSFPGNQPQHF. The chain links TRBV28 to TRBJ1-5; D possibly corresponds to TRBD1 (5 bases). The CDR3 loop spans 13 amino acids. The V gene lost 3 bases and the J gene lost 4 bases, with 7 bases spanning the gap. CDR1 MDHEN and CDR2 SYDVKM come from the germline V gene.

The chain is built from TRBV9 and TRBJ1-1; maybe TRBD1 (6 bases). V was cut by 0 bases and J by 6 bases, with 12 bases left in between. The germline CDR1 and CDR2 sequences are SGDLS and YYNGEE. The CDR3 runs 14 residues. For the CDR3, the DNA is TGTGCCAGCAGCGTAGTTACAGGGAAAGCTGAAGCTTTCTTT. Translation gives CASSVVTGKAEAFF.

CDR3 coding DNA: TGTGCCAGCAGCCAAAGGACAGGGGAGGGCGAAAAACTGTTTTTT. Translated: CASSQRTGEGEKLFF. The rearrangement uses TRBV4-2 and TRBJ1-4; 9 bases are shared with TRBD1. CDR3 length equals 15 residues. Looked up from germline, CDR1 is LGHNA and CDR2 is YNFKEQ. The V segment lost 2 bases and the J segment 8 bases; nucleotides outside the gene matches: 6.

V gene TRBV19 combines with J gene TRBJ1-4; 8 bases line up with TRBD1. Germline V CDR1 and CDR2: LNHDA, SQIVND (reference sequence). Unmatched junction bases numbered 6, after V lost 8 bases and J lost 7 bases. The CDR3 length is 13 residues. Here the CDR3 DNA reads TGTGCCAGTCTGAAGACAGGGGTTGAAAAACTGTTTTTT. Its translation: CASLKTGVEKLFF.

The rearrangement joins TRBV18 to TRBJ2-7; D ambiguous. The germline gives CDR1 KGHSH, CDR2 LQKENI. Trimming took off 1 base at V and 3 bases at J, with 7 bases between the two ends. The CDR3 runs 13 residues. Here the CDR3 reads CASSPQPSYEQYF. Here the CDR3 DNA reads TGTGCCAGCTCACCACAACCCAGCTACGAGCAGTACTTC.

The chain has TRBV5-4 and TRBJ2-3, with D perhaps matching TRBD1 (6 bases). V was clipped by 2 bases and J by 13 bases, with 26 bases between them. The CDR3 consists of 16 residues. The V gene's germline CDR1 is SGHNT and CDR2 YYREEE (reference sequence). CDR3 bases: TGTGCCAGCAGCTTACCAAAGGGGGTCTATAGCGCACCAGAGTATTTT. This translates into CASSLPKGVYSAPEYF.

This clone was recorded only once. The chain has TRBV10-3 and TRBJ2-1, with D perhaps matching TRBD1 (5 bases). The germline V gene has CDR1 ENHRY and CDR2 SYGVKD. The CDR3 contains 13 residues. V was pared by 4 bases and J by 9 bases, with 13 bases between. CDR3: CAISGQQNSEQFF. The CDR3 DNA follows: TGTGCCATCAGTGGACAGCAAAACAGTGAGCAGTTCTTC.